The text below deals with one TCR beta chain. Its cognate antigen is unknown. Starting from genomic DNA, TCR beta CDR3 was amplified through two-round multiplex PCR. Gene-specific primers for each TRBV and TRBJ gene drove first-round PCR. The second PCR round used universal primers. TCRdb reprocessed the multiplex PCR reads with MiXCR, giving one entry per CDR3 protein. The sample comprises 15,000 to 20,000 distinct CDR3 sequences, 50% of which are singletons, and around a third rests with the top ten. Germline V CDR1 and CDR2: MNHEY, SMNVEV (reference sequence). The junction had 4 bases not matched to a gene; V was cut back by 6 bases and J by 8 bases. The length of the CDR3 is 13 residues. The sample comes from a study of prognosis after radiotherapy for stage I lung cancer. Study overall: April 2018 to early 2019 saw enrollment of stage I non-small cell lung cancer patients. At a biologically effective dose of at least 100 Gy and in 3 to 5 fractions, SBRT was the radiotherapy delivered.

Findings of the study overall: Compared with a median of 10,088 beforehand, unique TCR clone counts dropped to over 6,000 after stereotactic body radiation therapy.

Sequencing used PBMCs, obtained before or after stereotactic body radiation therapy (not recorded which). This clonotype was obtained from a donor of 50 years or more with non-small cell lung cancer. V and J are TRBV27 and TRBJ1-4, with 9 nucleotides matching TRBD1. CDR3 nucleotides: TGTGCCAGCAGCACAGGGGGCGAGGAAAAACTGTTTTTT. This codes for CASSTGGEEKLFF.